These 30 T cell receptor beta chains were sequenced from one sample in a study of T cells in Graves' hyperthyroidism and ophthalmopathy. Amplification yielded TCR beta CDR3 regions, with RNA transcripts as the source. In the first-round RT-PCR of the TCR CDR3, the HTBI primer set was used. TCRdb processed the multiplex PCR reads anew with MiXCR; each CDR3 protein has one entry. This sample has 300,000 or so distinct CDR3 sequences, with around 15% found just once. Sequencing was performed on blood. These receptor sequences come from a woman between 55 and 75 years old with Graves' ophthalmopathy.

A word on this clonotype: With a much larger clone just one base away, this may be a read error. The CDR3 region has the DNA TGCAGTGCGAAGACAGGCTCTAGCACAGATACGCGGTATTTT. As protein: CSAKTGSSTDTRYF. The J gene is TRBJ2-3, the V gene TRBV20-1; a possible D gene is TRBD1 (6 bases). The CDR3 length is 14 residues. Germline V gives CDR1 DFQATT, CDR2 SNEGSKA (reference sequence).

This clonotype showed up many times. CDR3 coding DNA: TGTGCCACCAGTGATGTCCTAACGAACACCGGGGAGCTGTTTTTT. Its protein is CATSDVLTNTGELFF. V usage is TRBV24-1 and J usage is TRBJ2-2, with no clear D. The CDR3 totals 15 residues. V shed 3 bases and J shed 0 bases, with 7 bases lying between them. CDR1 KGHDR and CDR2 SFDVKD come from the germline V gene.

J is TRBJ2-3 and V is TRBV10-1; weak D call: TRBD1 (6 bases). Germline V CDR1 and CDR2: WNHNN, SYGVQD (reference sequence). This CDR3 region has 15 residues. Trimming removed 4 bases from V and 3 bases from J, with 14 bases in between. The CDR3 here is CASSGGPGGTDTQYF. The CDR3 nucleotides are TGCGCCAGCAGTGGGGGGCCGGGTGGTACAGATACGCAGTATTTT.

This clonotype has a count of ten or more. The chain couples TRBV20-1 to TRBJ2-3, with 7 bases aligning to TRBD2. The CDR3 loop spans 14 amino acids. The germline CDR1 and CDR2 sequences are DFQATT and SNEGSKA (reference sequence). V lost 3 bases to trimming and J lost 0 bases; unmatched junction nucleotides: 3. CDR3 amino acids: CSASSGPSTDTQYF. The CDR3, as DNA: TGCAGTGCTAGTAGCGGGCCTAGCACAGATACGCAGTATTTT.

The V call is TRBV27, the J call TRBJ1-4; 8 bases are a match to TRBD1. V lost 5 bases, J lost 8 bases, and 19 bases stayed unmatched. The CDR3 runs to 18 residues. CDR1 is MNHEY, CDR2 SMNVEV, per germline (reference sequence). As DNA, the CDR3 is TGTGCCAGCAGTCCATCAGCAGGGGGCGCGGCCATTGGCGAAAAACTGTTTTTT. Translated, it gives CASSPSAGGAAIGEKLFF.

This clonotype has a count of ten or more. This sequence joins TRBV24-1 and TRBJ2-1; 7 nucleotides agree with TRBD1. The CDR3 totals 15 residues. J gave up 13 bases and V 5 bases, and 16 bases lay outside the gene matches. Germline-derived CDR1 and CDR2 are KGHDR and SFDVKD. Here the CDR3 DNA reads TGTGCCACCAGTGTACTACAGGGGTCCCGTAATCAACAGTTCTTC. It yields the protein CATSVLQGSRNQQFF.

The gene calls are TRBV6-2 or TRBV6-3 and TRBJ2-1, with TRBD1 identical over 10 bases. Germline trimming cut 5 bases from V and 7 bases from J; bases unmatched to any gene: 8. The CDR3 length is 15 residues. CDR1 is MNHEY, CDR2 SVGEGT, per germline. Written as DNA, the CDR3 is TGTGCCAGCAGTAAGACAGGGGGCCGTTCGAATGAGCAGTTCTTC. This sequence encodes CASSKTGGRSNEQFF.

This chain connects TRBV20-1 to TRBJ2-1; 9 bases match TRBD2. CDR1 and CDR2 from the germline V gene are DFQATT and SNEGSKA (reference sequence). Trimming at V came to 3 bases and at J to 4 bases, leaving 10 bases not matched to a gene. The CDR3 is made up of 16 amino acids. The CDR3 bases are TGCAGTGCTAGGAGTCGGCTAGCGGGAAGATACAATGAGCAGTTCTTC. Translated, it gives CSARSRLAGRYNEQFF.

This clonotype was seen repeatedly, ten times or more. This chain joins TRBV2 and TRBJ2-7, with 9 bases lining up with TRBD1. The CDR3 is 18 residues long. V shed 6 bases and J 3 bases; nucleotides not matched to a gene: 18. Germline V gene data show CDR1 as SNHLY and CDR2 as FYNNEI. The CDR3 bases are TGTGCCAGCAGCCGGGACAGGGCGGTGATGGCTCTGGTCTACGAGCAGTACTTC. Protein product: CASSRDRAVMALVYEQYF.

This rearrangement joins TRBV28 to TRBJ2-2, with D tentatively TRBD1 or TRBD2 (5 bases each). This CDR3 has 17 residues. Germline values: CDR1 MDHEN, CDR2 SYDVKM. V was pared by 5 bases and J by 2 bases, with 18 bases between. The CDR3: CASSGTWGTLNTGELFF. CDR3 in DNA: TGTGCCAGCAGTGGGACCTGGGGCACTCTTAACACCGGGGAGCTGTTTTTT.

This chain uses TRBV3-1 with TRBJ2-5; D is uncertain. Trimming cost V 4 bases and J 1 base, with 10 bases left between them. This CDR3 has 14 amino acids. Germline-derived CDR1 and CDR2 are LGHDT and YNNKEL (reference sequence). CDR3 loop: CASSPEPSQETQYF. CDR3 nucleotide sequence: TGTGCCAGCAGCCCCGAACCGAGCCAAGAGACCCAGTACTTC.

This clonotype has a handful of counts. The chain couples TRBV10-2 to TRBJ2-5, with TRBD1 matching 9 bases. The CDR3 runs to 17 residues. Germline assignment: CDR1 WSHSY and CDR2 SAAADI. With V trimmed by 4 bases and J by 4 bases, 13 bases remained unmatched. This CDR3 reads CASSGLPGQGKGETQYF. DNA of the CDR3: TGCGCCAGCAGTGGACTCCCGGGACAGGGAAAAGGAGAGACCCAGTACTTC.

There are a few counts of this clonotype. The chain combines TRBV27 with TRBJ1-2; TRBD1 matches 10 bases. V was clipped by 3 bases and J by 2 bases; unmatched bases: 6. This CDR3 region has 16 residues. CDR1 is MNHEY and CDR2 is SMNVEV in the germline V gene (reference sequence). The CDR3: CASSFQGQGRNYGYTF. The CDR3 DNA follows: TGTGCCAGCAGTTTCCAGGGACAGGGGAGGAACTATGGCTACACCTTC.

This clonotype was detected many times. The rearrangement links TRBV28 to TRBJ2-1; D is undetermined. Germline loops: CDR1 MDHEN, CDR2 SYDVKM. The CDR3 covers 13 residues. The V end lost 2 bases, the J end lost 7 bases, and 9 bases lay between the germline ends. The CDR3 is CASSLPPLNEQFF. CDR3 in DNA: TGTGCCAGCAGTTTACCACCGTTGAATGAGCAGTTCTTC.

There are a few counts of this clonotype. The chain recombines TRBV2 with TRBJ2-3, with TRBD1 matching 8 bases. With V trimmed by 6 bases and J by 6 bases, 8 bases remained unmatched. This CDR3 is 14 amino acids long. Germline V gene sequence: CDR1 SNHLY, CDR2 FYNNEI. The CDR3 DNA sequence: TGTGCCAGCAGCCCGGGACAGGTCTCGGATACGCAGTATTTT. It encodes CASSPGQVSDTQYF.

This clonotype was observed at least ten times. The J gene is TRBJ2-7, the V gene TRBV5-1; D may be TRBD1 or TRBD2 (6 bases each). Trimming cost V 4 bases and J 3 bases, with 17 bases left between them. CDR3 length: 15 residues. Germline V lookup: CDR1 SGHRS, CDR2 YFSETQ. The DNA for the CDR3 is TGCGCCAGCAGCCCTGGCGGGACATCTCGCTACGAGCAGTACTTC. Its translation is CASSPGGTSRYEQYF.

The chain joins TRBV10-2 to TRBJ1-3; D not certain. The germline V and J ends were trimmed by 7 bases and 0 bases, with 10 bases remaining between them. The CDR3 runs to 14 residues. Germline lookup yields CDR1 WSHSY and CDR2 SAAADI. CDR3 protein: CASKDAGSGNTIYF. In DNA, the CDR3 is TGCGCCAGCAAAGACGCCGGCTCTGGAAACACCATATATTTT.

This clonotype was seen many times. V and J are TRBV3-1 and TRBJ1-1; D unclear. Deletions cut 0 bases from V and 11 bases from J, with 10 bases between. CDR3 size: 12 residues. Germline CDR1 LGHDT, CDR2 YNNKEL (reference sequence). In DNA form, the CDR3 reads TGTGCCAGCAGCCAAGACGGGCCAAGGGCTTTCTTT. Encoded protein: CASSQDGPRAFF.

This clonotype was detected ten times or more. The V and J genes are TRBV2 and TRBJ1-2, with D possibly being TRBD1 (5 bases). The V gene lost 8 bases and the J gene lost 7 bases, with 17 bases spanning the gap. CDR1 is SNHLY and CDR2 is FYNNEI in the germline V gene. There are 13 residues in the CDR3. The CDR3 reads CASEETGGPGYTF. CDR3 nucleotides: TGTGCCAGCGAGGAAACAGGTGGCCCTGGCTACACCTTC.

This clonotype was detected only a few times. The CDR3 region has the DNA TGTGCCAGCAGCGGCAGGCCATCCTATAATTCACCCCTCCACTTT. Its translation is CASSGRPSYNSPLHF. The gene calls are TRBV3-1 and TRBJ1-6; D remains ambiguous. Germline V gives CDR1 LGHDT, CDR2 YNNKEL (reference sequence). V was pared by 5 bases and J by 1 base, with 9 bases between. The CDR3 sequence is 15 residues long.

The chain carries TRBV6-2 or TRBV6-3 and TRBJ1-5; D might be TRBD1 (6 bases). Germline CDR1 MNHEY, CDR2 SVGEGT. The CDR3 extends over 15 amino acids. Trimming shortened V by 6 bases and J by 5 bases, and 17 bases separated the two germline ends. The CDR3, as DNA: TGTGCCAGCAGAGATTTGACAGGACTTGATCAGCCCCAGCATTTT. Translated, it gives CASRDLTGLDQPQHF.

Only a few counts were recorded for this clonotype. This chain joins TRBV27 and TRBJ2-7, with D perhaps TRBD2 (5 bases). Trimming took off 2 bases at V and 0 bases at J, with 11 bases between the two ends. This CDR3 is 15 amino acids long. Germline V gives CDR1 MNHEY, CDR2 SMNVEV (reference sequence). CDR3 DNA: TGTGCCAGCAGTTTACGGGGTCGAACCTCCTACGAGCAGTACTTC. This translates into CASSLRGRTSYEQYF.

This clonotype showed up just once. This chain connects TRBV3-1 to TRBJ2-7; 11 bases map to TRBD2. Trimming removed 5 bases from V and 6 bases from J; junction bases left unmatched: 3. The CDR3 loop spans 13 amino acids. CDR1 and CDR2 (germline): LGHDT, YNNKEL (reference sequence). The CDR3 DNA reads TGTGCCAGCAGCAACCTAGCGGGAGGCGAGCAGTACTTC. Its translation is CASSNLAGGEQYF.

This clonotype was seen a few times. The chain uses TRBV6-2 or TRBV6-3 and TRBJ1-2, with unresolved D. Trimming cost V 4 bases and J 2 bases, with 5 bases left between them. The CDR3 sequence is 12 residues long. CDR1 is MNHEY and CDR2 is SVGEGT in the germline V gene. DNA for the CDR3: TGTGCCAGCAGTTGGCAGAACTATGGCTACACCTTC. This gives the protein CASSWQNYGYTF.

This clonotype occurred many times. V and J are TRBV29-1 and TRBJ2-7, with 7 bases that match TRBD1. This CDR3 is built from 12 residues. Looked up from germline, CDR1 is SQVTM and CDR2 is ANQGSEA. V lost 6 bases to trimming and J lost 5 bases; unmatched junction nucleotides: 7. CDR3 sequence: CSVATGNHEQYF. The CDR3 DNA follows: TGCAGCGTAGCGACAGGGAACCACGAGCAGTACTTC.

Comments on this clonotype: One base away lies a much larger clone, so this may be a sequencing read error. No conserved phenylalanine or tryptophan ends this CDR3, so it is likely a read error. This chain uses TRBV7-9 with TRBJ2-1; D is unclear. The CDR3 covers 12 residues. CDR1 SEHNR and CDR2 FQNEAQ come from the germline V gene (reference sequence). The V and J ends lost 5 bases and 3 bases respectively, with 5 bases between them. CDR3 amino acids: CASSPDYNEQFS. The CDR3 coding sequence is TGTGCCAGCAGCCCGGACTACAATGAGCAGTTCTCC.

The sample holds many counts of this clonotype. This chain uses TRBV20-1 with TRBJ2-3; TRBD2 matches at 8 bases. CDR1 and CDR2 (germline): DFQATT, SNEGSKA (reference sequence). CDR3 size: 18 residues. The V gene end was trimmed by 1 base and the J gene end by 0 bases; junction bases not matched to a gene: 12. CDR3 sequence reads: CSARALRRGATSTDTQYF. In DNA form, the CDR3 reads TGCAGTGCTAGAGCCCTCCGGCGGGGGGCAACTAGCACAGATACGCAGTATTTT.

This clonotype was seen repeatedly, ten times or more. DNA of the CDR3: TGTGCCAGCAGCTCTGACAGAGTCTCTGGAAACACCATATATTTT. Its translation is CASSSDRVSGNTIYF. The genes are TRBV7-2 and TRBJ1-3; TRBD1 might be the D (5 bases). From germline, CDR1 is SGHTA and CDR2 FQGNSA. The length of the CDR3 is 15 residues. Trimming took 4 bases from V and 0 from J, leaving 10 bases between them.

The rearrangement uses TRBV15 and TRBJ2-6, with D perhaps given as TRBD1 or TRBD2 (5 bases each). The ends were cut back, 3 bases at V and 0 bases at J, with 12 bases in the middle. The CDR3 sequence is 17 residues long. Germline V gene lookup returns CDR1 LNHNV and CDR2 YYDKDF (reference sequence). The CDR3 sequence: CATSSGTVYSGANVLTF. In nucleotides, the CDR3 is TGTGCCACCAGCAGCGGGACGGTTTACTCTGGGGCCAACGTCCTGACTTTC.

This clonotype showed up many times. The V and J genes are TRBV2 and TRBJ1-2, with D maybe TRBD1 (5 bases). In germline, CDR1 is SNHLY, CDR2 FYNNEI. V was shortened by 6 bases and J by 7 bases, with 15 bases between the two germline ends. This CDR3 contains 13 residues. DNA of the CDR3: TGTGCCAGCAGGGGCGCGCAGGGATCTGGCTACACCTTC. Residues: CASRGAQGSGYTF.